This T cell receptor beta chain was captured in a study of monozygotic twins with inflammatory bowel disease. The input for each TCR library was 3,500 to 4,500 ng of total RNA. After re-calling the 5' RACE reads, TCRdb lists one entry per CDR3 protein, DNA absent. The record lists about 380,000 distinct CDR3 sequences, of which the ten most abundant hold just over 2.5%. Germline CDR1 and CDR2: LNHDA and SQIVND (reference sequence). The CDR3 spans 15 residues. V is TRBV19 and J is TRBJ2-2; TCRdb calls TRBD1, which cannot be checked without DNA. The clonotype originates from a human donor with ulcerative colitis or Crohn's disease, or a healthy co-twin of an affected twin (not recorded which). The sequenced material came from blood. The CDR3 is CASSSDRTNTGELFF. Together with reference TRBV19 and TRBJ2-2, the CDR3 gives the full variable domain: DGGITQSPKYLFRKEGQNVTLSCEQNLNHDAMYWYRQDPGQGLRLIYYSQIVNDFQKGDIAEGYSVSREKKESFPLTVTSAQKNPTAFYLCASSSDRTNTGELFFGEGSRLTVL.